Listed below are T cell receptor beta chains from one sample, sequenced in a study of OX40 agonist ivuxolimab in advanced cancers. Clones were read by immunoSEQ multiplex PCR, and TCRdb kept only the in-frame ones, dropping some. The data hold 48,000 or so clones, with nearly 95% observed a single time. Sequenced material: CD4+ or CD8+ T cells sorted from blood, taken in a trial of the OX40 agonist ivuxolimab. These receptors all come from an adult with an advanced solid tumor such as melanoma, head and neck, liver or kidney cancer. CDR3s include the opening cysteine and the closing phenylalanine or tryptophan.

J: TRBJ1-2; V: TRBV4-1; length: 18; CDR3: CASSQYLTGDYSNYGYTF
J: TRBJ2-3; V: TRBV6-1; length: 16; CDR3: CASSEGVGTGTDTQYF
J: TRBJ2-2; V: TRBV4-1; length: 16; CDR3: CASSQEGRGQGGELFF
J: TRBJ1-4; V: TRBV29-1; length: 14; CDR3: CSVERRTGSEKLFF
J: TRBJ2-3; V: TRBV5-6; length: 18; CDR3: CASSYRTSGGSSTDTQYF
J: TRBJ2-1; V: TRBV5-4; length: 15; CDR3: CASSSRAGGLNEQFF
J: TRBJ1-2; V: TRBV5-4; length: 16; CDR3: CASSSERQGLGYGYTF
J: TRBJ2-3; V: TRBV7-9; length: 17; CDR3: CASSPRTGAYGTDTQYF
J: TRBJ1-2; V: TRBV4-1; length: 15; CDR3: CASSHRQLPTYGYTF
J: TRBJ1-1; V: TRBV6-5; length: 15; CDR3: CASSLSRGMNTEAFF
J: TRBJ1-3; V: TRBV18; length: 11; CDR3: CASSPGNTIYF
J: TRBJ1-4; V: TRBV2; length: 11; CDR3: CASRTLNVLFF
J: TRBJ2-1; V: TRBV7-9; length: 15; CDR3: CASSRPGQGPNEQFF
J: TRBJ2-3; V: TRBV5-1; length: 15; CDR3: CASSFSGGGGDTQYF
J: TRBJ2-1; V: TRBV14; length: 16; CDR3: CASSQVGGSSYNEQFF
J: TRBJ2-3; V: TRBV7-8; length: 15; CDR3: CASSQGASGGGTQYF
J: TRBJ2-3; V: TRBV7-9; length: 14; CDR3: CASSLPGAPDTQYF
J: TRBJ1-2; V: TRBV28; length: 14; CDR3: CASSLLTDRSGYTF
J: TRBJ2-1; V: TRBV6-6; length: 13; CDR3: CASSYWPVFEQFF
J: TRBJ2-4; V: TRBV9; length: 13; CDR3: CASSIQGGGIQYF
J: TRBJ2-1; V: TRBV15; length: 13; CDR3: CATSMRGGDEQFF
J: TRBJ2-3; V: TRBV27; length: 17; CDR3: CASSFASGGALPDTQYF
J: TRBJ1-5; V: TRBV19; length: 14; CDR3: CASSPDRHNQPQHF
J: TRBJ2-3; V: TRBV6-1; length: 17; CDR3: CASSERRGQGNTDTQYF
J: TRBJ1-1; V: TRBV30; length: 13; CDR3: CAWSPTPNTEAFF
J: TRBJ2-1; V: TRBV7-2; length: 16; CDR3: CASSLAGTDPRNEQFF
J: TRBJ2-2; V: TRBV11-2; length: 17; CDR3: CASSLGGLAGNTGELFF
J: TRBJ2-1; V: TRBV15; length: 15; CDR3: CATSETGDLYNEQFF
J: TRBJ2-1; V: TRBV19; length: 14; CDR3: CASSLSGTYNEQFF
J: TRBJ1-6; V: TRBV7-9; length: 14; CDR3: CATLPTGGNSPLHF
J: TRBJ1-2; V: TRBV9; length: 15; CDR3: CASSVSQGQFRGYTF
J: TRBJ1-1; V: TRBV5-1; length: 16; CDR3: CASLKEGPYPNTEAFF
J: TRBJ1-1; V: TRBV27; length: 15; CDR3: CASSSSPGGSTEAFF
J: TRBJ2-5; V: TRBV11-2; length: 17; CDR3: CASSRPGLAPTAETQYF
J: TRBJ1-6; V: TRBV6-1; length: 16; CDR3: CASSDTVRPTNSPLHF
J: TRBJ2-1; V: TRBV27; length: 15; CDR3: CASSLTGQGVNEQFF
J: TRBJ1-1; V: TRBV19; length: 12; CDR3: CASSNPGLEAFF
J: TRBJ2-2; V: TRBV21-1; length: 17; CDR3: CASSKARRGSNTGELFF
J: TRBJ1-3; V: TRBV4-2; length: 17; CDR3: CASSQDSTGISGNTIYF
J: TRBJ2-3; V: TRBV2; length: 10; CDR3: CASSEGTQYF
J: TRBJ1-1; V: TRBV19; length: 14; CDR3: CASSMGGAGTEAFF
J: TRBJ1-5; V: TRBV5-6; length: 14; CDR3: CASSLTGRGQPQHF
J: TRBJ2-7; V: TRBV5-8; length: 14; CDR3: CASSLGDTLYEQYF
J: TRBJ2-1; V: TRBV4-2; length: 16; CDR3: CASSPGLAGVGNEQFF
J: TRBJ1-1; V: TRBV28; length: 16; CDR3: CASSTRTGGTGTEAFF
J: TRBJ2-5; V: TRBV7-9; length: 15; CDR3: CASSLARGREETQYF
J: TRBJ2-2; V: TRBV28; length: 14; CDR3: CASTLTANTGELFF
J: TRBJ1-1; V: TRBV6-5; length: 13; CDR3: CASSYSGYTEAFF